This T cell receptor beta chain was obtained from a study of blood T cell repertoires in COVID-19 (dated by TCRdb to 2019 to 2021). Turning to the overall study: Collaborator samples came from the United States, Italy and Spain and covered acute and convalescent phases of COVID-19. Deeply sampled blood TCRbeta repertoires from subjects exposed to, actively infected with, or recovered from COVID-19 were included in the dataset. The samples were drawn from two sources: the first 160 participants of the ongoing ImmuneRACE study, and over 950 subjects contributed by 6 global collaborators. Where HLA class I and class II types were available, the types were taken from metadata supplied by the sample provider, not from assay-based typing. The repertoires were made available in a free public database intended to serve as a resource for research on the immune response to SARS-CoV-2. The prospective study material was composed of cDNA or gDNA derived from T cells, B-cell-depleted T cells, or PBMCs. The sample metadata nearly always contained a de-identified subject ID, COVID-19 status, age in years and sex.

The investigation overall reported the following: How much clinical and demographic metadata was included differed by source and by participant, and the metadata was provided uncurated.

In its sample, this clone was seen once. The antigen it recognizes is unknown. No base quality values were provided; no much bigger clone lies one nucleotide off. The germline V gene (reference sequence) supplies CDR1 LNHDA and CDR2 SQIVND. The CDR3 covers 15 residues, taking in both the cysteine and the phenylalanine. Just CDR3 DNA is preserved here, 45 bases in frame from base 1. Compared with germline, V lacks 5 bases and J lacks 7 bases; bases without a gene match: 9. Each collaborating institution followed its own protocols to collect whole blood in K2EDTA tubes. For TCRbeta analysis, collaborator samples were shipped as frozen whole blood, as isolated PBMCs, or as DNA extracted from either sample type. The immunoSEQ Assay, a bias-controlled multiplex PCR, was used to amplify TCRbeta CDR3 regions from genomic DNA. The original pipeline was this. Nucleated cell counts per sample were estimated from amplification of reference gene primers within the assay. Sequence reads were collapsed and filtered to measure the absolute abundance of every unique TCRbeta CDR3 rearrangement. For each sample, productive Simpson clonality was calculated as the square root of Simpson's diversity index across productive rearrangements. Entries here come from immuneACCESS through TCRdb and include only in-frame sequences with V and J called. Some clones fail to appear in such tables; in the studies checked, an unresolved V gene covers under half of the shortfall, and the cause of the remainder is unknown. The V and J calls and clone size were taken over from that table, and D and trimming were inferred from the DNA. This sample gives roughly 230,000 clones in total; approximately 84% of them show up just once. Of the sample, under 5% is held by the ten largest clones.

The sequence is built from TRBV19 and TRBJ2-1, with 9 central nucleotides matching TRBD2. Sample: peripheral blood. This TCR derives from a man aged 45-60 years with active or convalescent COVID-19. The CDR3 protein sequence reads: CASSPSWTSVNEQFF. The nucleotides read TGTGCCAGTAGTCCCTCCTGGACTAGCGTTAATGAGCAGTTCTTC.